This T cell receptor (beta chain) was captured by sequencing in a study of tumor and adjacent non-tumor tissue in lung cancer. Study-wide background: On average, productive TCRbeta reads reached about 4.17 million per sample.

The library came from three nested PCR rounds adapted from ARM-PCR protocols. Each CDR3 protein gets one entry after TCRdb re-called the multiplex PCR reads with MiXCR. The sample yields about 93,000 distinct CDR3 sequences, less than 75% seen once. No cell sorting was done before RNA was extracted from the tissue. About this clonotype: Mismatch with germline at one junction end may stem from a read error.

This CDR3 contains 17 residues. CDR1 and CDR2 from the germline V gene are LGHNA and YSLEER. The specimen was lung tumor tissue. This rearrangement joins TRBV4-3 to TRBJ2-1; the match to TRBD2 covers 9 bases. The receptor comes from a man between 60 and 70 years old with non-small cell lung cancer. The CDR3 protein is CVSCQDPAGGATDEQFF. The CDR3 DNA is TGCGTCAGCTGCCAAGATCCAGCGGGAGGCGCCACTGATGAGCAGTTCTTC.